The clone carrying this T cell receptor (beta chain) was found a few times. Its antigen remains unknown. With V trimmed by 4 bases and J by 1 base, 6 bases remained unmatched. The CDR3 has 15 residues. From germline, CDR1 is SGHRS and CDR2 YFSETQ. This sample is drawn from a study of cytomegalovirus exposure and HLA in healthy donors. Study-level findings and limits: Most TCR sequences showed up rarely, but some public TCRs showed up in many donors. Confirmation in vitro established that a few CMV-associated chains were specific for CMV antigens.

With 60 Vbeta and 13 Jbeta primers, the PCR was carried out. Some clones are missing from TCRdb's copy, which holds only in-frame ones; the method was immunoSEQ multiplex PCR. Of 150,000 or so clones listed, about two thirds are singletons. The gene calls are TRBV5-1 and TRBJ2-7; 9 nucleotides match TRBD1. This receptor was identified in a woman aged 55-70 years in good health and CMV-seropositive. The sequenced sample was PBMCs. The CDR3 DNA reads as TGCGCCAGCAGCCCGGACAGGGGACTGTCCTACGAGCAGTACTTC. This encodes CASSPDRGLSYEQYF.